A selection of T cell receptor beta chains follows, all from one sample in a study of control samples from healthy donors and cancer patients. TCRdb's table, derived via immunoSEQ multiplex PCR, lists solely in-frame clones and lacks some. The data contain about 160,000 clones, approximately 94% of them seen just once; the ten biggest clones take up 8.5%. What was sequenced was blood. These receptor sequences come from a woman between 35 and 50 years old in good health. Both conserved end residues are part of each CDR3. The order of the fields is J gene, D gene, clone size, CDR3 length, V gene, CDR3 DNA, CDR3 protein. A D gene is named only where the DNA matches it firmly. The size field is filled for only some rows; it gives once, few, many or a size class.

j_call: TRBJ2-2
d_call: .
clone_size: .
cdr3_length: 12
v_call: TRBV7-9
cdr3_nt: TGTGCCAGCAGCTTACAGCTCCGGGAGCTGTTTTTT
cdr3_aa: CASSLQLRELFF

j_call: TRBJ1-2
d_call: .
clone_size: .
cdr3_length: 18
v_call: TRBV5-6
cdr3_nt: TGTGCCAGCAGCTTATTTAGCGCCAGGGCCCCTCGCCGGGGTGGCTACACCTTC
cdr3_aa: CASSLFSARAPRRGGYTF

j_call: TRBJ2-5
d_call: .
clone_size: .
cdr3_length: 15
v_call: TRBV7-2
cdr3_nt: TGTGCCAGCAGCTTAGTCTACAGTTTCGCGGAGACCCAGTACTTC
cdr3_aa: CASSLVYSFAETQYF

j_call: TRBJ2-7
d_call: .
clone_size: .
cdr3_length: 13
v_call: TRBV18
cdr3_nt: TGTGCCAGCTCACCACCGGGCCCCTACGAGCAGTACTTC
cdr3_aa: CASSPPGPYEQYF

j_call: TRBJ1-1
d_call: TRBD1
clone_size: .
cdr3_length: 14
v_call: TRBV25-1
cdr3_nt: TGTGCCAGCACTCCCGGACAGGTGAACACTGAAGCTTTCTTT
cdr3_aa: CASTPGQVNTEAFF

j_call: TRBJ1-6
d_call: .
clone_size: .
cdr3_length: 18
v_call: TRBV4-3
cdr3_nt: TGCGCCAGCAGCCAGGACGAAGTGAGAGGGGCAGGCGGTTCACCCCTCCACTTT
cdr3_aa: CASSQDEVRGAGGSPLHF

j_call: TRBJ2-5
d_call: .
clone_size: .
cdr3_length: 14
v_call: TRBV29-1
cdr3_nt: TGCAGCGTTGAATCCCTCGAGGGTTGGGAGACCCAGTACTTC
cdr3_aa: CSVESLEGWETQYF

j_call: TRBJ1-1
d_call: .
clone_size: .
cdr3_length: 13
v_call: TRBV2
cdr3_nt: TGTGCCATTTTAGACGGAATGAACACTGAAGCTTTCTTT
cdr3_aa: CAILDGMNTEAFF

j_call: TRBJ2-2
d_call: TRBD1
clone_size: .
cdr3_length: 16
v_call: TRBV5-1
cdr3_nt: TGCGCCAGCTCCGTTCGCGGACAGGCGAACACCGGGGAGCTGTTTTTT
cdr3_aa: CASSVRGQANTGELFF

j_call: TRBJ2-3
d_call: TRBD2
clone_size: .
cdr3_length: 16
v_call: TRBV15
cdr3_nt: TGTGCCACCAGCAGAGCTCTAGCGGGGGCCTGGGATACGCAGTATTTT
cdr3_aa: CATSRALAGAWDTQYF

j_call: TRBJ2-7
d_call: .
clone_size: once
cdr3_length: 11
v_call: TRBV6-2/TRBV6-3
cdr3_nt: TGTGCCAGCAGTTCTGCCTACGAGCAGTACTTC
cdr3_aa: CASSSAYEQYF

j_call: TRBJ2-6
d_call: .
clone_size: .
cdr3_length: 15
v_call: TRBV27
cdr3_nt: TGTGCCAGCAGTCCCCTACTCTCTGGGGCCAACGTCCTGACTTTC
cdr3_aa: CASSPLLSGANVLTF

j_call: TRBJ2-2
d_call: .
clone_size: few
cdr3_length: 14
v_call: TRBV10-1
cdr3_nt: TGCGCCAGCAGTCCTTCAGGGAATACCGGGGAGCTGTTTTTT
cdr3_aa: CASSPSGNTGELFF

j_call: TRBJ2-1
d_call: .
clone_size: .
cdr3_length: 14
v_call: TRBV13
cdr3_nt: TGTGCCAGCAGCGTCGGCGCGGAGGGGGGTGAGCAGTTCTTC
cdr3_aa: CASSVGAEGGEQFF

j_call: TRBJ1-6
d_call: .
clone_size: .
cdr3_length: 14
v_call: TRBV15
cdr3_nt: TGTGCCACCACTTACAGGGCATATAATTCACCCCTCCACTTT
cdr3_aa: CATTYRAYNSPLHF

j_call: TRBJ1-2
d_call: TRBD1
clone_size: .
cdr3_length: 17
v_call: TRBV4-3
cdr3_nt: TGCGCCAGCAGCCAAACAACCTTACAGGGGGCGGTCTATGGCTACACCTTC
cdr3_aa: CASSQTTLQGAVYGYTF

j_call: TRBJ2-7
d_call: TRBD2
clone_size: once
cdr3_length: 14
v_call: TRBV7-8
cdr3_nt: TGTGCCAGCAGCTTTAGCGGGAGCTACTTCGAGCAGTACTTC
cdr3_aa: CASSFSGSYFEQYF

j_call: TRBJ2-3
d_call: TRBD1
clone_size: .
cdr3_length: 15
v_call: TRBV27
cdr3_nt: TGTGCCAGCAGTGCAGTCAGGGGGCTCGGAGATACGCAGTATTTT
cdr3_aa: CASSAVRGLGDTQYF